Here is one T cell receptor beta chain with its context. What it recognizes is unknown. These data belong to a study of graft-versus-host responses after intestinal transplantation. The V gene lost 6 bases and the J gene lost 0 bases, with 3 bases spanning the gap. CDR3 length: 12 residues. In germline, CDR1 is MDHEN, CDR2 SYDVKM. The data were produced by immunoSEQ multiplex PCR, yet TCRdb's version contains in-frame clones alone and is incomplete. The data hold about 120,000 clones, with 85% to 95% observed a single time. The sequencing used unstimulated CD4+ T cells sorted from spleen or lymph node cells, collected before intestinal transplant. The receptor comes from a human donor who received an intestinal transplant. The chain recombines TRBV28 with TRBJ1-3; D ambiguous. CDR3 nucleotides: TGTGCCAGCAGACTCTCTGGAAACACCATATATTTT. Protein: CASRLSGNTIYF.